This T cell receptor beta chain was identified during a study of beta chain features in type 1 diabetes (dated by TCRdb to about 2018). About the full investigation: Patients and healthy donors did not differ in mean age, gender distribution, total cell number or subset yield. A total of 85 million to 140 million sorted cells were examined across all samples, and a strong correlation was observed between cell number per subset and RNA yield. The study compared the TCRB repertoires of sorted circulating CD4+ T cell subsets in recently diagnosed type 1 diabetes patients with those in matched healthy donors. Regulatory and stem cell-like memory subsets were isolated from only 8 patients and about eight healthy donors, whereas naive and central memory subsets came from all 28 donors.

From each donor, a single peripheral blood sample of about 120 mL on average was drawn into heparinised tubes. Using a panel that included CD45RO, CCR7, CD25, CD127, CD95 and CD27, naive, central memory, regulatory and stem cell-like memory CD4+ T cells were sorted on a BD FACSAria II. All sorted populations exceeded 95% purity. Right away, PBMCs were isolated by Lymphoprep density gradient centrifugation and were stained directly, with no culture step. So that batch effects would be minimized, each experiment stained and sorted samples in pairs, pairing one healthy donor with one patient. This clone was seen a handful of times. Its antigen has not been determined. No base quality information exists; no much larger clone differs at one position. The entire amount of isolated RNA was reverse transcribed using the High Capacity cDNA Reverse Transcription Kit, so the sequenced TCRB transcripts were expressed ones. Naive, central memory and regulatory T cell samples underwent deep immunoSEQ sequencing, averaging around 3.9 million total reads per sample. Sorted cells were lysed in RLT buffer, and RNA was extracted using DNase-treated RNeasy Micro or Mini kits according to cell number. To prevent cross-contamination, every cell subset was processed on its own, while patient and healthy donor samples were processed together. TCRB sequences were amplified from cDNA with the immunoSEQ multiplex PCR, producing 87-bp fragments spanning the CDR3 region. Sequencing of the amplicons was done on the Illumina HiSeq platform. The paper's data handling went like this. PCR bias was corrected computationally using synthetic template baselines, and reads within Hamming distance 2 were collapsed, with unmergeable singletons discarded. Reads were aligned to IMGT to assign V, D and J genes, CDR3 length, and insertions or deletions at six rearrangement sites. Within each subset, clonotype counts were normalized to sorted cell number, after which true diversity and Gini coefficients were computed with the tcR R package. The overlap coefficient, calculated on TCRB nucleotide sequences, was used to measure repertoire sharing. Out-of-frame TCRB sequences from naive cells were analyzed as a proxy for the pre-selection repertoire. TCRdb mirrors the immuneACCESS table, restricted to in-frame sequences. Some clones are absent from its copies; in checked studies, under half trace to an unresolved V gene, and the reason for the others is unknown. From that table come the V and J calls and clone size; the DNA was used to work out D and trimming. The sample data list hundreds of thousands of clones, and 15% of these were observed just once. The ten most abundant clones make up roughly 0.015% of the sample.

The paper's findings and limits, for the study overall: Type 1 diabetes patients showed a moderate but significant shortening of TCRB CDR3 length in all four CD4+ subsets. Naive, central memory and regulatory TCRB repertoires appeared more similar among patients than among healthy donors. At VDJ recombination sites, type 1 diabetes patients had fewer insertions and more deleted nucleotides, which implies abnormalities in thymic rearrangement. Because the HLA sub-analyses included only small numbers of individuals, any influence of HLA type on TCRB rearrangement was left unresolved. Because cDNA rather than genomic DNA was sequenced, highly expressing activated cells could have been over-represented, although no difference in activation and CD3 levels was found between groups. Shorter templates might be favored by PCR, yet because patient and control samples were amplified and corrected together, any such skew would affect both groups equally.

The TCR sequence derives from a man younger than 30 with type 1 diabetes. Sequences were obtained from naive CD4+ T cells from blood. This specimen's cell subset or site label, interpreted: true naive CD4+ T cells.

The CDR3 protein: CASSQGWQNTEAFF. Read as DNA, the sequence is TGCGCCAGCAGCCAAGGTTGGCAGAACACTGAAGCTTTCTTT. In this chain, TRBV4-3 is recombined with TRBJ1-1, with no confident D gene call. CDR1 and CDR2, per the germline V gene, are LGHNA and YSLEER. V is clipped by 1 base and J by 1 base, and the sequence between their germline boundaries is 7 bases long. The CDR3 has 14 amino acids, counting the end cysteine and phenylalanine. The entry retains the CDR3 DNA only, 42 bases that are in frame from base 1.